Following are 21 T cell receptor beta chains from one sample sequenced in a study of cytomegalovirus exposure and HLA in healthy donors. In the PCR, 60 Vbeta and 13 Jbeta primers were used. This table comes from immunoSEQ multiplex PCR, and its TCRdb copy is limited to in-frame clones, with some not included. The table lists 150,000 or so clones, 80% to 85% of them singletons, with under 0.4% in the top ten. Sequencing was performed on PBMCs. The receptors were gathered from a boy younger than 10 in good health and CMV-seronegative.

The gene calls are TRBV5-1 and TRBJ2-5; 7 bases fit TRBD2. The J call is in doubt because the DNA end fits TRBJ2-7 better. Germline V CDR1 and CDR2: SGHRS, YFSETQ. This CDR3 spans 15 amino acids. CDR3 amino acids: CASSLVLADSYEQYF. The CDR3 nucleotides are TGCGCCAGCAGCTTGGTTCTAGCGGACTCCTACGAGCAGTACTTC.

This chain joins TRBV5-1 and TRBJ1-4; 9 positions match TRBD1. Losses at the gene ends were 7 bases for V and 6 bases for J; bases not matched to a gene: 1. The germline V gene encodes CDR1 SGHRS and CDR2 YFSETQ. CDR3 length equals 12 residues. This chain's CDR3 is CASRDRDEKLFF. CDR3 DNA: TGCGCCAGCCGGGACAGGGATGAAAAACTGTTTTTT.

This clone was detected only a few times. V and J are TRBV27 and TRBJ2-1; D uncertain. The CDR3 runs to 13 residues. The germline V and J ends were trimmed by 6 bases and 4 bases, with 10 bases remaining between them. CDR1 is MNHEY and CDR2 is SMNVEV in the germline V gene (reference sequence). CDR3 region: CASRQNHYNEQFF. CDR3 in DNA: TGTGCCAGCAGACAGAACCATTACAATGAGCAGTTCTTC.

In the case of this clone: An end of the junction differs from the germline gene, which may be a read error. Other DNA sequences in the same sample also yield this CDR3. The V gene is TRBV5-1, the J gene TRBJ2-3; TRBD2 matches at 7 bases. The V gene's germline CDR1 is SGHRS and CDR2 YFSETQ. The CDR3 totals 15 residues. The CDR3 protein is CASSLGSGATDTQYF. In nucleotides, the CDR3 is TGCGCCAGTAGCTTGGGAAGCGGGGCCACAGATACGCAGTATTTT.

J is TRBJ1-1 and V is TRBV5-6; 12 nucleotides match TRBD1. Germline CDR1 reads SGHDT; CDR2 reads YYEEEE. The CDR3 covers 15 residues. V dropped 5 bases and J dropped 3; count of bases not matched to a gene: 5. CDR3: CASRWDRGPDTEAFF. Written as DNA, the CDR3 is TGTGCCAGCAGATGGGACAGGGGGCCGGACACTGAAGCTTTCTTT.

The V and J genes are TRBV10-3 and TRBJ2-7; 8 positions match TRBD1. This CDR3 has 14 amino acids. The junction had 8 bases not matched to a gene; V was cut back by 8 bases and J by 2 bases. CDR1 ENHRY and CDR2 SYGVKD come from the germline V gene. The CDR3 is CAIGPGQGPYEQYF. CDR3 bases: TGTGCCATCGGACCCGGACAGGGACCCTACGAGCAGTACTTC.

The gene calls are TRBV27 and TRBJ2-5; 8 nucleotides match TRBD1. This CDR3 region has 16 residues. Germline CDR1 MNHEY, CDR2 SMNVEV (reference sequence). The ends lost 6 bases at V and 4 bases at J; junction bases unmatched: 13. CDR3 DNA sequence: TGTGCCAGCAGCAAAATCAGACAGGGGAATAGAGAGACCCAGTACTTC. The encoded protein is CASSKIRQGNRETQYF.

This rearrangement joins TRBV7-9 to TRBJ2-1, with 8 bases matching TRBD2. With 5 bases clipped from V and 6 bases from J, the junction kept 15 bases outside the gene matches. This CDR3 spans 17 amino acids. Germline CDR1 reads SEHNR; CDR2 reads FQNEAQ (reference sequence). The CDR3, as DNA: TGTGCCAGCAGCCCGAGACGTGGGACGGGAGGGCCCAATGAGCAGTTCTTC. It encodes CASSPRRGTGGPNEQFF.

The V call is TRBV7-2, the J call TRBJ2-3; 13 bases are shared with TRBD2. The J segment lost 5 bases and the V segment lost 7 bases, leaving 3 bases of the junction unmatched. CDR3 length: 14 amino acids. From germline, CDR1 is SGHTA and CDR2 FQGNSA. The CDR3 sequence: CASTRTSGRDTQYF. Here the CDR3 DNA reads TGTGCCAGCACCCGGACTAGCGGGAGAGATACGCAGTATTTT.

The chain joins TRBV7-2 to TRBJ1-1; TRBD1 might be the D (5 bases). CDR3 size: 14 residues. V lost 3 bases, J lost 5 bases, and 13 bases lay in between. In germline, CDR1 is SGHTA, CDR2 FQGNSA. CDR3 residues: CASSLRGGWTEAFF. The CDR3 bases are TGTGCCAGCAGCTTGCGGGGGGGGTGGACTGAAGCTTTCTTT.

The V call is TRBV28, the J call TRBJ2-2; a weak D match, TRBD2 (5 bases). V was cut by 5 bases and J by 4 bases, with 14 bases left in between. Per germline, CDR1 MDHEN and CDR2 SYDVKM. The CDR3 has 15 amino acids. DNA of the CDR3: TGTGCCAGCAGTCGAGAGGGCCACCCCACCGGGGAGCTGTTTTTT. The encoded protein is CASSREGHPTGELFF.

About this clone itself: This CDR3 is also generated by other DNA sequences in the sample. The CDR3 nucleotides read TGCGCCAGCAGCTTTTCAGGAGCGGGAGGTGTTAATACGCAGTATTTT. Translation: CASSFSGAGGVNTQYF. The chain is built from TRBV5-1 and TRBJ2-3; TRBD2 agrees at 9 bases. J was trimmed by 7 bases and V by 2 bases; bases with no gene match: 11. From germline, CDR1 is SGHRS and CDR2 YFSETQ. This CDR3 is built from 16 residues. The complete variable domain, with remaining parts taken from reference TRBV5-1 and TRBJ2-3, reads KAGVTQTPRYLIKTRGQQVTLSCSPISGHRSVSWYQQTPGQGLQFLFEYFSETQRNKGNFPGRFSGRQFSNSRSEMNVSTLELGDSALYLCASSFSGAGGVNTQYFGPGTRLTVL.

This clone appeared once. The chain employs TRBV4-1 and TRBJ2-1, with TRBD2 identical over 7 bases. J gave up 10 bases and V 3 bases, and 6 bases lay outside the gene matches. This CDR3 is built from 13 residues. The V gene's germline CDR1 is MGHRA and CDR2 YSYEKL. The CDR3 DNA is TGCGCCAGCAGCCAGGGGGGGGGATGGGAGCAGTTCTTC. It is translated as CASSQGGGWEQFF.

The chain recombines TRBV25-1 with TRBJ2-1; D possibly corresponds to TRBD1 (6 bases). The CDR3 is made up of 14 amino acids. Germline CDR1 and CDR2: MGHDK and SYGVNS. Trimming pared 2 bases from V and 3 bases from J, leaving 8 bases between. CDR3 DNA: TGTGCCAGCAGTGAACAGGGGAACTACAATGAGCAGTTCTTC. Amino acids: CASSEQGNYNEQFF. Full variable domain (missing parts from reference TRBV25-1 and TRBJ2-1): EADIYQTPRYLVIGTGKKITLECSQTMGHDKMYWYQQDPGMELHLIHYSYGVNSTEKGDLSSESTVSRIRTEHFPLTLESARPSHTSQYLCASSEQGNYNEQFFGPGTRLTVL.

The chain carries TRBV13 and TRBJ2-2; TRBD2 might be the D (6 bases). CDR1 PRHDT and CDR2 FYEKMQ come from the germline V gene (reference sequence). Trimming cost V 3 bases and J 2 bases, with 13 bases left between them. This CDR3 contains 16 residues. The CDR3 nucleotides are TGTGCCAGCAGCTTTGGGGGGAGACCCAACACCGGGGAGCTGTTTTTT. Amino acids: CASSFGGRPNTGELFF.

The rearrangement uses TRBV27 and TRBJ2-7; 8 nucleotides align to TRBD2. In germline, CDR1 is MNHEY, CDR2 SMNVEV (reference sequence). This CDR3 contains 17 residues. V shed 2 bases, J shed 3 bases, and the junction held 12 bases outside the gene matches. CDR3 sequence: CASSLGTVSSGSYEQYF. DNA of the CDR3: TGTGCCAGCAGTTTAGGAACGGTATCGAGCGGGAGCTACGAGCAGTACTTC.

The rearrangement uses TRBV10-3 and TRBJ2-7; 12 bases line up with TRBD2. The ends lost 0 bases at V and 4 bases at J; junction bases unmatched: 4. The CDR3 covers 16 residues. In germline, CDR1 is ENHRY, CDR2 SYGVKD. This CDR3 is CAISESTSGRRYEQYF. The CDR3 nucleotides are TGTGCCATCAGTGAGTCGACTAGCGGGAGAAGGTACGAGCAGTACTTC.

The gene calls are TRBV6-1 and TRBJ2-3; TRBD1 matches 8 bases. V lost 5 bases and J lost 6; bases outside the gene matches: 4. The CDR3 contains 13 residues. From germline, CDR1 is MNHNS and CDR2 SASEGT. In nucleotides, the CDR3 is TGTGCCAGCAGTACGGACAGGGTGGATACGCAGTATTTT. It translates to CASSTDRVDTQYF.

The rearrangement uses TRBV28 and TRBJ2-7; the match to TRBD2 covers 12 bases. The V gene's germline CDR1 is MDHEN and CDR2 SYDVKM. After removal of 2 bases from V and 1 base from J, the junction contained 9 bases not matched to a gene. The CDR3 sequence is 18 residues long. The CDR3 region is CASSLVGLAGPKSYEQYF. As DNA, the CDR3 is TGTGCCAGCAGTTTAGTCGGACTAGCGGGACCTAAATCCTACGAGCAGTACTTC.

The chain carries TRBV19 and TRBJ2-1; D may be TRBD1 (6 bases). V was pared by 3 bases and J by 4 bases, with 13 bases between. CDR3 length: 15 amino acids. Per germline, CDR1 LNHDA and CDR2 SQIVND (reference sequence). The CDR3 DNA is TGTGCCAGTAGTATCTTGGGGGCTGTATACAATGAGCAGTTCTTC. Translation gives CASSILGAVYNEQFF.

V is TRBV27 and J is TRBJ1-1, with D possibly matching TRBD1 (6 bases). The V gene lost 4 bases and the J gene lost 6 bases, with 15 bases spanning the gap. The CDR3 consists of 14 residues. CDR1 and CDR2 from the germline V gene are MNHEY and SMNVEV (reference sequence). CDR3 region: CASSSLQGSAEAFF. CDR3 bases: TGTGCCAGCAGTTCCCTCCAGGGGAGTGCTGAAGCTTTCTTT.